This T cell receptor beta chain was identified in a study of T cells in Graves' hyperthyroidism and ophthalmopathy. Researchers amplified the TCR beta CDR3 regions from RNA transcripts. HTBI primers were used for first-round RT-PCR of the TCR CDR3. Each CDR3 protein gets one entry after TCRdb re-called the multiplex PCR reads with MiXCR. The sample yields more than 600,000 distinct CDR3 sequences, about 15% seen once. No ophthalmopathy progression within 18 months constituted stable Graves' hyperthyroidism. There are many counts of this clonotype. The CDR3 length is 15 residues. CDR1 GTSNPN and CDR2 SVGIG come from the germline V gene (reference sequence). Trimming shortened V by 6 bases and J by 0 bases, and 15 bases separated the two germline ends.

The gene calls are TRBV30 and TRBJ2-1; D possibly corresponds to TRBD2 (5 bases). Sequenced: blood. This clonotype was obtained from a man younger than 35 with Graves' hyperthyroidism. As DNA, the CDR3 is TGTGCCTGCCGGGGAAGCGCGAGCTCCTACAATGAGCAGTTCTTC. This codes for CACRGSASSYNEQFF.